There are a few counts of the clone carrying this TCR beta chain. Antigen specificity is unknown. Using its own MiXCR run on the PCR reads, TCRdb lists one record per CDR3 protein. This table holds over 600,000 distinct CDR3 sequences, nearly 20% found once. The data stem from a study of molecular identifiers for immune sequencing clone quantification. Notes on the study in general: Barcode-sharing identical TCR molecules could underestimate highly expanded clone sizes.

The CDR3 covers 16 residues. The V end was cut by 0 bases, the J end by 6 bases, with 18 bases between. Looked up from germline, CDR1 is MGHRA and CDR2 is YSYEKL. This TCR derives from a human donor in good health. Some libraries in this study had Jurkat cell RNA spiked in. Source material: naive CD8+ T cells from blood, with Jurkat cell RNA spiked in. Regarding subset: FACS-sorted CD8+CD4-CCR7+CD45RA+ naive T cells. The chain uses TRBV4-1 and TRBJ2-7; D might be TRBD1 or TRBD2, each matching 7 bases. The CDR3 coding sequence is TGCGCCAGCAGCCAAGAGTGGGCAGGGGGAGGGCGCGAGCAGTACTTC. It translates to CASSQEWAGGGREQYF.